The next 5 T cell receptor beta chains were all read from a single sample in a study of T cell repertoires in cytomegalovirus infection. A single record per CDR3 protein comes from TCRdb applying MiXCR to the reads. The sample has nearly 450,000 distinct CDR3 sequences, 30% to 40% seen once; the top ten hold approximately 13%. Sequencing was performed on PBMCs. The source of these receptors is a human donor in good health (CMV status not recorded). Some clones in this sample may be carry-over from other donors' samples.

This clonotype was counted between two and nine times. The J gene is TRBJ1-2, the V gene TRBV6-2 or TRBV6-3; unclear D gene. There are 12 residues in the CDR3. Trimming removed 1 base from V and 7 bases from J, with 7 bases in between. Germline values: CDR1 MNHEY, CDR2 SVGEGT. Here the CDR3 DNA reads TGTGCCAGCAGTTACTTCAATCTTGGCTACACCTTC. Encoded protein: CASSYFNLGYTF.

About this clonotype itself: Just one base apart from a much larger clone, this may be a read error. This rearrangement joins TRBV12-3 or TRBV12-4 to TRBJ2-5, with 12 bases lining up with TRBD2. This CDR3 spans 15 amino acids. Losses at the gene ends were 7 bases for V and 1 base for J; bases not matched to a gene: 4. The CDR3 reads CASTLAGGPQETQYF. In DNA form, the CDR3 reads TGTGCCAGCACCCTAGCGGGGGGGCCCCAAGAGACCCAGTACTTC.

The chain links TRBV10-3 to TRBJ2-6, with 9 bases aligning to TRBD2. This CDR3 has 17 amino acids. The germline V gene encodes CDR1 ENHRY and CDR2 SYGVKD. V was clipped by 4 bases and J by 3 bases; unmatched bases: 7. The CDR3 loop is CAISVGGGGSGANVLTF. The CDR3, as DNA: TGTGCCATCAGTGTGGGCGGGGGGGGCAGTGGGGCCAACGTCCTGACTTTC.

The chain combines TRBV23-1 with TRBJ1-6, with 7 bases lining up with TRBD1. Being an ORF, TRBV23-1 has a function that is uncertain. V lost 0 bases to trimming and J lost 10 bases; unmatched junction nucleotides: 24. The length of the CDR3 is 21 residues. CDR3 sequence reads: CASSQSILRVGQGEWESPLHF. The CDR3 DNA follows: TGCGCCAGCAGTCAATCGATTTTACGCGTCGGGCAGGGGGAATGGGAATCACCCCTCCACTTT.

The table lists this clonotype with a count of one. At one of its ends the junction is not consistent with the germline gene, which may arise from a read error. The rearrangement links TRBV7-8 to TRBJ1-2, with TRBD1 as a possible D gene (5 bases). CDR3 length equals 14 residues. Germline V CDR1 and CDR2: SGHVS, FQNEAQ. The CDR3 region is CASSLGSVTDGYTF. The CDR3 DNA sequence: TGTGCCAGCAGCTTAGGTTCTGTGACAGATGGATACACCTTC.